This T cell receptor beta chain was retrieved from a study of shared clonotypes between healthy human individuals. On the study more broadly: Each donor's CD8 memory used one plate, CD8 naive two, each CD4 subset three. General study results and limits: Clonotype sharing among the donors was expected to vary with sequencing depth.

Everyone who donated was a Caucasian adult who lived in Nashville, Tennessee. Trimming shortened V by 3 bases and J by 13 bases, and 12 bases separated the two germline ends. The CDR3 has 12 residues. Per the germline V gene, CDR1 is SNHLY and CDR2 is FYNNEI. Worth noting for this clone: Its antigen is not known.

Assay execution took place at the deep level. Profiling relied on immunoSEQ multiplex PCR, and the TCRdb table lists in-frame clones only, not all of them. The sample has roughly 2.6 million clones, around 90% seen once; the top ten hold around 0.14%. This TCR was recovered from a man between 18 and 35 years old in good health. The chain links TRBV2 to TRBJ1-4, with D unresolved. Sequenced material: naive CD4+ T cells sorted from blood. Sample subset: CD45RA+ positively selected. The CDR3 loop is CASSDRTPALFF. CDR3 nucleotides: TGTGCCAGCAGTGACCGGACCCCCGCACTGTTTTTT.